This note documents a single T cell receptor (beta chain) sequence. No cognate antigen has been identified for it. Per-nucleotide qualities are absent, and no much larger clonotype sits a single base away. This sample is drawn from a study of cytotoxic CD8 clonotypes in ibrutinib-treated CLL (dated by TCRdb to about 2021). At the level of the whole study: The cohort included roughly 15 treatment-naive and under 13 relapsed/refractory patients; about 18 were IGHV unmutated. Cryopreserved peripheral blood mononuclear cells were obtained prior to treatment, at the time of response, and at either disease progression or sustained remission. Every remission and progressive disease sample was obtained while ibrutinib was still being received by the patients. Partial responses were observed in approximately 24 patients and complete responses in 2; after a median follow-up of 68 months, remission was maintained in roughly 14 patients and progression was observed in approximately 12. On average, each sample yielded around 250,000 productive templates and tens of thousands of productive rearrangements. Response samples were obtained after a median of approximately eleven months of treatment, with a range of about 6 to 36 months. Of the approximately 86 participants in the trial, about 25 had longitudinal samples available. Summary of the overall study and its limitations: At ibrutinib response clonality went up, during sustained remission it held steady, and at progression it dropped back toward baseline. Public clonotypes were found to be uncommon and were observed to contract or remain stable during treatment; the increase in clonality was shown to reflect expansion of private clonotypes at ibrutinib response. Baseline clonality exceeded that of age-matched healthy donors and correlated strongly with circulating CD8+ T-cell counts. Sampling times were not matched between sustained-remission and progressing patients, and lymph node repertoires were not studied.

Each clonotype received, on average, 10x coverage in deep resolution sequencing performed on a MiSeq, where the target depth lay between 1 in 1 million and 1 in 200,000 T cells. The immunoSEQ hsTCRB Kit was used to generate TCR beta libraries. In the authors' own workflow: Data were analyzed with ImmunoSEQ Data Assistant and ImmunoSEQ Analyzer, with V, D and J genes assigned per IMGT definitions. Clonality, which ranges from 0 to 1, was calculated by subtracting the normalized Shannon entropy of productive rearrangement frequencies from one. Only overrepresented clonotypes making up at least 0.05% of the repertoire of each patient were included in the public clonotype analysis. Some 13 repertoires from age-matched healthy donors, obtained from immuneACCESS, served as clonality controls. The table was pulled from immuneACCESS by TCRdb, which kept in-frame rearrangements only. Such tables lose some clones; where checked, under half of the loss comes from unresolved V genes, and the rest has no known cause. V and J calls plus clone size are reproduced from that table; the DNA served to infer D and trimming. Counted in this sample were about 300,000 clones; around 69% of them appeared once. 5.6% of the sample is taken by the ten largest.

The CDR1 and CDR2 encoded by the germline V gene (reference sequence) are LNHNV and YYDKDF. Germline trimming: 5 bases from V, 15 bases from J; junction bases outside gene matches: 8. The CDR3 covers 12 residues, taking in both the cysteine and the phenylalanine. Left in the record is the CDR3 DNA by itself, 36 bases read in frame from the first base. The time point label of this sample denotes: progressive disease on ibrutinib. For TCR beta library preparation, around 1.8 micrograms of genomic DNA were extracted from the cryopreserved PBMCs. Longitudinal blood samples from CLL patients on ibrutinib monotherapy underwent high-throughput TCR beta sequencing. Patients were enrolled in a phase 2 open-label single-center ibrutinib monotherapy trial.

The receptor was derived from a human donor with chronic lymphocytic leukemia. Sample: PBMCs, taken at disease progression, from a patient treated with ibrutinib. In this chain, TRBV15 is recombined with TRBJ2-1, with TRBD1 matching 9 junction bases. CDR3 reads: CATSFDTGGAFF. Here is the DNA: TGTGCCACCAGCTTCGACACAGGGGGCGCGTTCTTC.